This T cell receptor beta chain derives from a study of T cell repertoires in cytomegalovirus infection. Study at large: Indicated by public TCR beta signatures were CMV infection and matching HLA type.

There are many counts of this clonotype. Antigen specificity is unknown. General study results and limits: Ex vivo responses were dominated by HLA-C-restricted CMV-specific TCR beta clonotypes. CMV carriers having the relevant HLA were flagged by cumulative public TCR beta family frequency.

The CDR3 contains 16 residues. Germline loops: CDR1 GTSNPN, CDR2 SVGIG (reference sequence). A single record per CDR3 protein comes from TCRdb applying MiXCR to the reads. The sample contains 55,000 to 85,000 distinct CDR3 sequences, under 5% of which appear only once. Sequencing was done on a sample of PBMCs. This sequence originates from a human donor in good health (CMV status not recorded). Some clones in this sample may be carry-over from other donors' samples. V is TRBV30 and J is TRBJ2-2; D possibly matches TRBD1 or TRBD2 (5 bases each). The CDR3 loop is CAVTIWDRDNTGELFF. As DNA, the CDR3 is TGTGCTGTAACCATATGGGACCGAGATAACACCGGGGAGCTGTTTTTT.